The clone carrying this T cell receptor beta chain was seen at least ten times. Its antigen is unidentified. TCRdb fed the 5' RACE reads into MiXCR, producing one record per CDR3 protein. The sample has some 87,000 distinct CDR3 sequences; around 10% are singletons. This sample was taken from a study of CD8 T cells in ankylosing spondylitis. The CDR3 loop spans 15 amino acids. With 3 bases removed from V and 0 bases from J, the gap between germline ends came to 10 bases. Per germline, CDR1 SGDLS and CDR2 YYNGEE. Study outcomes and limitations: Earlier authors reported some of these motif variants in reactive arthritis synovial fluid and blood. The authors reported significant enrichment of disease-linked clones in matched ankylosing spondylitis synovial fluid.

The rearrangement uses TRBV9 and TRBJ2-1; TRBD2 is a possible D gene (6 bases). What was sequenced was blood, either unsorted or a sorted T cell fraction (not recorded which). This clonotype originated in a male donor with ankylosing spondylitis or in good health (not recorded which). CDR3 residues: CASSARSGSYNEQFF. The CDR3 nucleotides read TGTGCCAGCAGCGCCCGTAGCGGCTCCTACAATGAGCAGTTCTTC.